Listed here are 13 T cell receptor beta chains from one sample, sequenced in a study of OX40 agonist ivuxolimab in advanced cancers. Assay: immunoSEQ multiplex PCR; the TCRdb copy retains only in-frame clones and omits some. The table records 43,000 or so clones, roughly 84% of them present only once. The sample was CD4+ or CD8+ T cells sorted from blood, taken in a trial of the OX40 agonist ivuxolimab. The receptors here all came from an adult with an advanced solid tumor such as melanoma, head and neck, liver or kidney cancer.

The chain links TRBV4-1 to TRBJ1-1; unclear D gene. Germline CDR1 and CDR2: MGHRA and YSYEKL. The V end was cut by 1 base, the J end by 0 bases, with 6 bases between. This CDR3 has 14 residues. CDR3 region: CASSQGILNTEAFF. For the CDR3, the DNA is TGCGCCAGCAGCCAAGGGATCCTGAACACTGAAGCTTTCTTT.

The chain is built from TRBV5-6 and TRBJ2-1, with 13 bases lining up with TRBD2. The CDR3 spans 17 residues. V shed 3 bases, J shed 3 bases, and the junction held 6 bases outside the gene matches. Germline CDR1 is SGHDT and CDR2 is YYEEEE. In DNA, the CDR3 is TGTGCCAGCAGCTCCGGGACTAGCGGGACTCTCTACAATGAGCAGTTCTTC. Translating it yields CASSSGTSGTLYNEQFF.

This clone has only one observation. The CDR3 here is CASSFSGLAGNEQFF. In DNA, the CDR3 is TGCGCCAGCAGCTTCAGTGGACTAGCAGGCAATGAGCAGTTCTTC. The rearrangement uses TRBV5-1 and TRBJ2-1; 8 nucleotides line up with TRBD2. V lost 2 bases to trimming and J lost 6 bases; unmatched junction nucleotides: 7. CDR1 is SGHRS, CDR2 YFSETQ, per germline. The CDR3 is made up of 15 amino acids. Combining the CDR3 with reference TRBV5-1 and TRBJ2-1 gives the whole variable domain KAGVTQTPRYLIKTRGQQVTLSCSPISGHRSVSWYQQTPGQGLQFLFEYFSETQRNKGNFPGRFSGRQFSNSRSEMNVSTLELGDSALYLCASSFSGLAGNEQFFGPGTRLTVL.

This clone was detected only a few times. V gene TRBV4-1 combines with J gene TRBJ2-3; 10 bases agree with TRBD2. Germline assignment: CDR1 MGHRA and CDR2 YSYEKL. Trimming at V came to 0 bases and at J to 5 bases, leaving 11 bases not matched to a gene. The CDR3 consists of 18 residues. In DNA, the CDR3 is TGCGCCAGCAGCCAAGATTGGGCTAGCGGGAGTTTTAAAGATACGCAGTATTTT. This codes for CASSQDWASGSFKDTQYF.

The chain is built from TRBV7-2 and TRBJ2-4, with D perhaps TRBD1 (6 bases). There are 15 residues in the CDR3. Germline CDR1 is SGHTA and CDR2 is FQGNSA. V shed 7 bases and J shed 8 bases, with 21 bases lying between them. Written as DNA, the CDR3 is TGTGCCAGCACCCCTCTGGGACAATATGGGGACATTCAGTACTTC. Its protein product is CASTPLGQYGDIQYF.

The chain employs TRBV19 and TRBJ2-7; 11 bases map to TRBD2. J gave up 0 bases and V 5 bases, and 3 bases lay outside the gene matches. The germline gives CDR1 LNHDA, CDR2 SQIVND (reference sequence). The CDR3 is 15 residues long. The CDR3 sequence is CASSPTSGSSYEQYF. In DNA, the CDR3 is TGTGCCAGTAGTCCAACTAGCGGGAGCTCCTACGAGCAGTACTTC.

This clone was seen only once. The V gene is TRBV18, the J gene TRBJ2-5; D is unresolved. Per germline, CDR1 KGHSH and CDR2 LQKENI. Trimming took off 0 bases at V and 0 bases at J, with 2 bases between the two ends. CDR3 length: 13 residues. CDR3 nucleotides: TGTGCCAGCTCACCACCGTACCAAGAGACCCAGTACTTC. Its translation is CASSPPYQETQYF.

This clone was found a few times. The rearrangement joins TRBV6-5 to TRBJ1-5; D is unclear. Trimming cost V 5 bases and J 3 bases, with 11 bases left between them. Germline assignment: CDR1 MNHEY and CDR2 SVGAGI. This CDR3 is 14 amino acids long. DNA of the CDR3: TGTGCCAGCAGTCAAGACATGGTCAATCAGCCCCAGCATTTT. Protein: CASSQDMVNQPQHF.

The count of this clone is one. The CDR3 DNA reads as TGCGCCAGCAGCTTGCCCCCCAATGACAATGAGCAGTTCTTC. Protein: CASSLPPNDNEQFF. This chain connects TRBV5-1 to TRBJ2-1; D is undetermined. This CDR3 contains 14 residues. Deletions cut 1 base from V and 5 bases from J, with 10 bases between. Germline V lookup: CDR1 SGHRS, CDR2 YFSETQ.

The J gene is TRBJ2-2, the V gene TRBV6-1; no clear D. Germline values: CDR1 MNHNS, CDR2 SASEGT. Trimming took off 4 bases at V and 5 bases at J, with 8 bases between the two ends. This CDR3 region has 13 residues. The CDR3: CASSVTATGELFF. CDR3 nucleotide sequence: TGTGCCAGCAGTGTCACTGCTACCGGGGAGCTGTTTTTT.

CDR3 region: CASSHGLFGKSSGNTIYF. The CDR3 nucleotides are TGTGCCAGCAGTCATGGGTTGTTCGGGAAGAGCTCTGGAAACACCATATATTTT. V and J are TRBV28 and TRBJ1-3, with no clear D. This CDR3 is built from 18 residues. CDR1 and CDR2 from the germline V gene are MDHEN and SYDVKM. Trimming took off 5 bases at V and 0 bases at J, with 20 bases between the two ends.

The chain links TRBV6-6 to TRBJ2-7; D might be TRBD2 (6 bases). The CDR3 is 14 amino acids. The germline gives CDR1 MNHNY, CDR2 SVGAGI (reference sequence). Deletions cut 1 base from V and 3 bases from J, with 10 bases between. CDR3 amino acids: CASSYFGTYYEQYF. The CDR3 DNA sequence: TGTGCCAGCAGTTACTTTGGGACTTACTACGAGCAGTACTTC.

This clone is categorized as medium-sized. The J gene is TRBJ1-1, the V gene TRBV18, with D possibly TRBD1 on 6 matching bases. V shed 6 bases and J shed 1 base, with 9 bases lying between them. CDR1 and CDR2 (germline): KGHSH, LQKENI. This CDR3 comprises 13 residues. The CDR3 DNA is TGTGCCAGCTCGCAGGGGAGGAACACTGAAGCTTTCTTT. As protein: CASSQGRNTEAFF.